The clone carrying this TCR beta chain has a handful of counts. Its antigen is unknown. These data are taken from a study of CD4+ T cells in melanoma. General study findings and limits: Reportedly, melanoma neoantigen-specific CD4+ T cells showed varied differentiation states. CD8+ T cell, macrophage and B cell function reportedly correlated with neoantigen-specific CD4+ T cells.

Germline V CDR1 and CDR2: SGHDT, YYEEEE. The CDR3 extends over 15 amino acids. V was clipped by 4 bases and J by 9 bases; unmatched bases: 8. This table comes from immunoSEQ multiplex PCR, and its TCRdb copy is limited to in-frame clones, with some not included. The data contain some 12,000 clones, approximately 71% of them singletons. This clonotype was obtained from a human donor with melanoma. The source material was cells from a culture (not recorded whether cultured in vitro). V and J are TRBV5-6 and TRBJ1-6, with 9 bases aligning to TRBD1. CDR3 sequence (DNA): TGTGCCAGCAGCCCGCGGGACAGGGTGAGTTCACCCCTCCACTTT. Its protein product is CASSPRDRVSSPLHF.